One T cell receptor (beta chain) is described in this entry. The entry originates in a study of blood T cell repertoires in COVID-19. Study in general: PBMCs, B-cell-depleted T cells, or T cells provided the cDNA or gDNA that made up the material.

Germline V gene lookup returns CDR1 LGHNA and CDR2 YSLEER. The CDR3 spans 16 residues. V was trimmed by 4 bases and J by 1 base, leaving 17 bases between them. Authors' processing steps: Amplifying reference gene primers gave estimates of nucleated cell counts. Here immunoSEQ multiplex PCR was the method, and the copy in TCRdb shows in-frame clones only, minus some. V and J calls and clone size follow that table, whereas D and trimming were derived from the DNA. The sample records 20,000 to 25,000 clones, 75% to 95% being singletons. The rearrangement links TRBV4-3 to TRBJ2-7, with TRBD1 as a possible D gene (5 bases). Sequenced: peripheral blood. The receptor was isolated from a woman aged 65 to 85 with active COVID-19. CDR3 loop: CASSPDLRTLSYEQYF. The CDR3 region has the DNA TGCGCCAGCAGCCCGGATCTGAGGACACTGTCCTACGAGCAGTACTTC.